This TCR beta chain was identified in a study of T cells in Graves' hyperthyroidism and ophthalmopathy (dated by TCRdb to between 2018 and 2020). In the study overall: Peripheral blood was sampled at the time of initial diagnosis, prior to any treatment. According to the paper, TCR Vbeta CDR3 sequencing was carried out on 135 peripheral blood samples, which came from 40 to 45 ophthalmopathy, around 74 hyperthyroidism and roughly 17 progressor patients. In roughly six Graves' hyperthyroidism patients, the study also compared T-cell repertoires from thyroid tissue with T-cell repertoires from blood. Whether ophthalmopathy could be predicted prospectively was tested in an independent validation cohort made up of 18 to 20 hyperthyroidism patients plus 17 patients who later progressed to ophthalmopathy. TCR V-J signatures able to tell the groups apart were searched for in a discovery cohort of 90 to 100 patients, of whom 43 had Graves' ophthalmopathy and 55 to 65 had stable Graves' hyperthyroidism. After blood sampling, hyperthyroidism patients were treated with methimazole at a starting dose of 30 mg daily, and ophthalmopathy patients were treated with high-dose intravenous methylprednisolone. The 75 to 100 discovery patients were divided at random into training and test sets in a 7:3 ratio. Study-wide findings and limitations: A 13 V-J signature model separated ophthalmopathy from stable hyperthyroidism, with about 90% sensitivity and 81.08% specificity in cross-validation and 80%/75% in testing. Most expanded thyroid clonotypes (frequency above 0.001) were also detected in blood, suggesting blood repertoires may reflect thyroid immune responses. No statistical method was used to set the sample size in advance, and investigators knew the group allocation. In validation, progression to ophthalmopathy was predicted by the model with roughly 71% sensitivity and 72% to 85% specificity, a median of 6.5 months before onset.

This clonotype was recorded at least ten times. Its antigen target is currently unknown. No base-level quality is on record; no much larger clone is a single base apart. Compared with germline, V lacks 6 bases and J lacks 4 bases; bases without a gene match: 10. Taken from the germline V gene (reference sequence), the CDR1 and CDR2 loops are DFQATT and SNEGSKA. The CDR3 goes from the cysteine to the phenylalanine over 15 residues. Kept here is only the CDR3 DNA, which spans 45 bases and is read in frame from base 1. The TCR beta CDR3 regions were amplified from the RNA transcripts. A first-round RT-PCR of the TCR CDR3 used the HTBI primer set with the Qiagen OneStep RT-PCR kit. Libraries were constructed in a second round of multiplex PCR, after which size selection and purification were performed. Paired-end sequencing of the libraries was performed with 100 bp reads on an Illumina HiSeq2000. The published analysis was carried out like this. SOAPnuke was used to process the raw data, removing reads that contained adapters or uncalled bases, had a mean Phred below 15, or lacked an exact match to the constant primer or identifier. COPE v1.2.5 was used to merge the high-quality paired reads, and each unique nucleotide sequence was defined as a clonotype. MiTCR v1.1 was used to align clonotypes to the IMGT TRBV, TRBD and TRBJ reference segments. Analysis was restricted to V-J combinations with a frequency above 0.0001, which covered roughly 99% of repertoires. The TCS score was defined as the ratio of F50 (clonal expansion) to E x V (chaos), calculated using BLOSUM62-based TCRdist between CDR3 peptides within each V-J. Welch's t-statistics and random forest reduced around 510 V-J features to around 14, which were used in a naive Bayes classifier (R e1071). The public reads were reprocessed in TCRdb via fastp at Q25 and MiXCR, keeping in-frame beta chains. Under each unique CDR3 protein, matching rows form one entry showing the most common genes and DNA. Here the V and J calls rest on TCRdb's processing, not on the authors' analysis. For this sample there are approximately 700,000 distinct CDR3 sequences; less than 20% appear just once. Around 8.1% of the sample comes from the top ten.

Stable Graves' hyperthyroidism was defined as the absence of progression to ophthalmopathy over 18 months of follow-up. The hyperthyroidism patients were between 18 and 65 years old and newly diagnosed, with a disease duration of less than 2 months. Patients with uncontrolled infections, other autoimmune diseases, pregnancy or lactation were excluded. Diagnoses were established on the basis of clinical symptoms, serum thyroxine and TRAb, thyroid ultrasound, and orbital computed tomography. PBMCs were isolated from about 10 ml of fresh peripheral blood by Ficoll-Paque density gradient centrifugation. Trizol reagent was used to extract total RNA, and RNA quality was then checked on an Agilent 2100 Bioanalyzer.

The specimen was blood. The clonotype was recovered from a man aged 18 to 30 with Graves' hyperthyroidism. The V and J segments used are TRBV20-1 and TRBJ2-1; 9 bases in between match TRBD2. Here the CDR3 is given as CSAQGLAGSYNEQFF. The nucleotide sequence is TGCAGTGCCCAGGGGCTAGCGGGATCGTACAATGAGCAGTTCTTC.